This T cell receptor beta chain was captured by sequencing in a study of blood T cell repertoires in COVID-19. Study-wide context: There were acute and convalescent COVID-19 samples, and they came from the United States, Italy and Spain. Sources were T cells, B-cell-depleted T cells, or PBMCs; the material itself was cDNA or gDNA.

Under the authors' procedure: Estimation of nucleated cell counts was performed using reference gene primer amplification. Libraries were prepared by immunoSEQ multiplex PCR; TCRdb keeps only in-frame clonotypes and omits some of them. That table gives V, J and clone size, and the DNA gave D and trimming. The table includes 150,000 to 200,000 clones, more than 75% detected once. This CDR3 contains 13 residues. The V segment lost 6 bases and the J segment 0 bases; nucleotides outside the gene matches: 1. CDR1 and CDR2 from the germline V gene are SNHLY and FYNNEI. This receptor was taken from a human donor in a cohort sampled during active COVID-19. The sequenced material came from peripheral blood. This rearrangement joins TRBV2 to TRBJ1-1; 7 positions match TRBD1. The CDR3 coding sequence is TGTGCCAGCAGGGACAGGATGAACACTGAAGCTTTCTTT. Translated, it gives CASRDRMNTEAFF.